Included here is one TCR beta chain sequence, with context. What it binds is unknown. Germline V lookup: CDR1 SGHNT, CDR2 YENEEA. The CDR3 is 15 residues long. The V end lost 5 bases, the J end lost 3 bases, and 17 bases lay between the germline ends. This specimen belongs to a study of siplizumab effects on memory and regulatory T cells. General observations from the study: The authors did not confirm suppressive function in proliferating Tregs from siplizumab cultures. No more than a minor fraction of alloreactive clones could be traced back to unstimulated subsets. Alloreactive sequences from unstimulated CD4+ memory cells fell significantly with siplizumab.

Each sample had roughly 10^5 TCR templates assayed. TCRdb's copy holds only in-frame clones and misses some; the assay was immunoSEQ multiplex PCR. This repertoire shows 90,000 to 110,000 clones, just over 90% found once; its top ten account for about 0.34%. Sequencing input: CD4+ T cells sorted from blood. The source is a human donor in good health. The chain combines TRBV11-3 with TRBJ2-7; D is possibly TRBD1 (6 bases). The CDR3 protein is CASSAGPGQSYEQYF. CDR3 nucleotide sequence: TGTGCCAGCAGCGCCGGCCCGGGACAAAGCTACGAGCAGTACTTC.